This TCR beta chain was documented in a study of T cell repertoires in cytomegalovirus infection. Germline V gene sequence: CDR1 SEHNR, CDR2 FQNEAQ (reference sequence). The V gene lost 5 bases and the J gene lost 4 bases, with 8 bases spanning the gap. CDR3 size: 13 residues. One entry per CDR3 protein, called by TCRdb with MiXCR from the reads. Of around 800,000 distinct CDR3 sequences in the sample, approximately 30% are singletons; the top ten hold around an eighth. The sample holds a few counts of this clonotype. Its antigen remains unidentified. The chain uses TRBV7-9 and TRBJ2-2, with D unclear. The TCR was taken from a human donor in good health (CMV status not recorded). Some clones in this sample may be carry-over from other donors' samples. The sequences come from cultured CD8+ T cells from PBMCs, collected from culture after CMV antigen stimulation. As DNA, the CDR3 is TGTGCCAGCAGCCCTACTCCCACCGGGGAGCTGTTTTTT. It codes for CASSPTPTGELFF. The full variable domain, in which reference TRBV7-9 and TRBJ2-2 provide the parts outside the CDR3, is DTGVSQNPRHKITKRGQNVTFRCDPISEHNRLYWYRQTLGQGPEFLTYFQNEAQLEKSRLLSDRFSAERPKGSFSTLEIQRTEQGDSAMYLCASSPTPTGELFFGEGSRLTVL.